This entry is about one T cell receptor beta chain. Its matching antigen is unknown. The data belong to a study of response to subunit inactivated influenza vaccine. Overall study results and limits: The authors offered the suggestion that each seasonal influenza vaccination recruits few new T cells.

Via MiXCR, TCRdb re-called the RT-PCR reads, giving one row per CDR3 protein. The repertoire holds roughly 700,000 distinct CDR3 sequences, about a sixth seen once, with roughly 11% in the top ten. The clonotype originates from a man between 45 and 60 years old who received an inactivated influenza vaccine. Source: PBMCs from blood, taken 12 days after vaccination.

The CDR3 nucleotides read TGTGCCAGCAGTTCTCAGTGGGATGAGCAGTTCTTC. It translates to CASSSQWDEQFF. The V gene is TRBV11-2, the J gene TRBJ2-1; D remains unclear. The CDR3 spans 12 residues. V was cut by 6 bases and J by 8 bases, with 11 bases left in between. Germline CDR1 SGHAT, CDR2 FQNNGV.